This passage covers 18 T cell receptor beta chains from one sample sequenced in a study of blood T cell repertoires in COVID-19. The method was immunoSEQ multiplex PCR; TCRdb's version includes in-frame clones alone and lacks a portion of them. Altogether some 400,000 clones are present, 87% being singletons, with the ten largest covering roughly 10%. Sequenced: peripheral blood. The receptors were gathered from a woman aged 25 to 39 with COVID-19, enrolled during active disease.

This chain uses TRBV28 with TRBJ1-2, with D possibly TRBD1 on 5 matching bases. Trimming stripped 3 bases from V and 0 bases from J, with 11 bases between. Germline CDR1 and CDR2: MDHEN and SYDVKM. The CDR3 covers 15 residues. The CDR3 DNA is TGTGCCAGCAGTTTGACGCGGGGCCCTAACTATGGCTACACCTTC. The encoded protein is CASSLTRGPNYGYTF.

CDR3 residues: CASSAGTGNQPQHF. Here the CDR3 DNA reads TGTGCCAGCAGCGCCGGGACAGGCAATCAGCCCCAGCATTTT. The chain joins TRBV9 to TRBJ1-5, with 7 bases aligning to TRBD1. Germline-derived CDR1 and CDR2 are SGDLS and YYNGEE. This CDR3 has 14 residues. V shed 3 bases, J shed 2 bases, and the junction held 2 bases outside the gene matches.

This chain connects TRBV6-6 to TRBJ1-1; 8 nucleotides match TRBD1. Germline lookup yields CDR1 MNHNY and CDR2 SVGAGI (reference sequence). V shed 3 bases, J shed 8 bases, and the junction held 5 bases outside the gene matches. The CDR3 runs to 13 residues. The CDR3 DNA is TGTGCCAGCAGTTATAGTCCAGGGGGCGAAGCTTTCTTT. This encodes CASSYSPGGEAFF.

J is TRBJ2-7 and V is TRBV15, with 10 bases that match TRBD2. The CDR3 totals 16 residues. The V and J ends lost 0 bases and 2 bases, in that order; junction bases with no gene match: 4. The germline V gene encodes CDR1 LNHNV and CDR2 YYDKDF (reference sequence). The DNA of the CDR3 is TGTGCCACCAGCAGAGATCTCCTAGCGGGAGCCTACGAGCAGTACTTC. It is translated as CATSRDLLAGAYEQYF. Full variable domain (rest looked up from reference TRBV15 and TRBJ2-7): DAMVIQNPRYQVTQFGKPVTLSCSQTLNHNVMYWYQQKSSQAPKLLFHYYDKDFNNEADTPDNFQSRRPNTSFCFLDIRSPGLGDTAMYLCATSRDLLAGAYEQYFGPGTRLTVT.

A single count supports this clone. V is TRBV7-3 and J is TRBJ1-2; possible D gene TRBD1, 5 bases. This CDR3 has 15 amino acids. Germline V gene data show CDR1 as SGHTA and CDR2 as FQGTGA. Trimming pared 5 bases from V and 3 bases from J, leaving 16 bases between. This CDR3 is CASSPSRDSYYGYTF. CDR3 DNA sequence: TGTGCCAGCAGCCCCTCTCGGGACTCGTACTATGGCTACACCTTC.

V is TRBV6-5 and J is TRBJ2-7; 12 bases match TRBD2. Losses at the gene ends were 0 bases for V and 3 bases for J; bases not matched to a gene: 3. The CDR3 has 16 amino acids. Germline assignment: CDR1 MNHEY and CDR2 SVGAGI. The chain's CDR3 is CASSYSWTSGIYEQYF. The DNA for the CDR3 is TGTGCCAGCAGTTACTCGTGGACTAGCGGGATCTACGAGCAGTACTTC.

The chain is built from TRBV7-2 and TRBJ2-3; D perhaps matches TRBD1 (6 bases). CDR3 length equals 15 residues. Germline CDR1 is SGHTA and CDR2 is FQGNSA. V was trimmed by 2 bases and J by 2 bases, leaving 11 bases between them. CDR3 sequence: CASSLWDTYTDTQYF. CDR3 in DNA: TGTGCCAGCAGCTTATGGGACACTTACACAGATACGCAGTATTTT.

As for this clone: Additional DNA sequences in this sample encode the identical CDR3. The rearrangement links TRBV28 to TRBJ1-1; possible D gene TRBD1, 5 bases. V lost 6 bases and J lost 5, with 7 bases in between. Germline-derived CDR1 and CDR2 are MDHEN and SYDVKM. This CDR3 contains 11 residues. In nucleotides, the CDR3 is TGTGCCAGCAGGGGGGGGACTGAAGCTTTCTTT. Its translation: CASRGGTEAFF.

The rearrangement uses TRBV5-1 and TRBJ2-5, with 15 bases identical to TRBD2. The CDR3 is 17 residues long. The V and J ends lost 4 bases and 5 bases, in that order; junction bases with no gene match: 9. Looked up from germline, CDR1 is SGHRS and CDR2 is YFSETQ. CDR3 sequence: CASSAGLAGGFTETQYF. CDR3 bases: TGCGCCAGCAGCGCGGGACTAGCGGGAGGATTCACGGAGACCCAGTACTTC.

The gene calls are TRBV4-1 and TRBJ1-4, with D tentatively TRBD1 (5 bases). Germline CDR1 and CDR2: MGHRA and YSYEKL. The ends were cut back, 1 base at V and 6 bases at J, with 15 bases in the middle. This CDR3 has 16 residues. For the CDR3, the DNA is TGCGCCAGCAGCCAAGGTGGCGGGGGAGGCGATGAAAAACTGTTTTTT. Translation gives CASSQGGGGGDEKLFF.

The chain combines TRBV6-6 with TRBJ2-7; 7 bases map to TRBD1. Germline V gene lookup returns CDR1 MNHNY and CDR2 SVGAGI (reference sequence). The length of the CDR3 is 15 residues. V gave up 8 bases and J gave up 5 bases; unmatched junction bases: 15. CDR3 loop: CASGRPDRPPNEQYF. The CDR3 DNA sequence: TGTGCCAGCGGCAGGCCGGACAGGCCCCCAAACGAGCAGTACTTC.

The gene calls are TRBV29-1 and TRBJ2-2; 7 nucleotides match TRBD1. CDR1 and CDR2 from the germline V gene are SQVTM and ANQGSEA. Unmatched junction bases numbered 10, after V lost 7 bases and J lost 5 bases. The CDR3 runs 14 residues. The CDR3 loop is CSADREKGTGELFF. The DNA for the CDR3 is TGCAGCGCCGACAGGGAGAAAGGGACCGGGGAGCTGTTTTTT.

The chain recombines TRBV28 with TRBJ1-2, with TRBD1 matching 10 bases. The germline gives CDR1 MDHEN, CDR2 SYDVKM. The CDR3 has 13 residues. V lost 5 bases and J lost 8; bases outside the gene matches: 5. Written as DNA, the CDR3 is TGTGCCAGCAGTCCGCCGACAGGGGGCGGCTACACCTTC. Translation gives CASSPPTGGGYTF.

This sequence joins TRBV30 and TRBJ2-1, with 7 bases that match TRBD1. The CDR3 extends over 14 amino acids. The germline V gene encodes CDR1 GTSNPN and CDR2 SVGIG (reference sequence). Trimming at V came to 4 bases and at J to 0 bases, leaving 3 bases not matched to a gene. DNA for the CDR3: TGTGCCTGGAACCGGGACAGCTCCTACAATGAGCAGTTCTTC. This encodes CAWNRDSSYNEQFF.

The chain recombines TRBV5-6 with TRBJ1-2, with D possibly matching TRBD1 (5 bases). The V end was cut by 0 bases, the J end by 7 bases, with 10 bases between. CDR1 and CDR2 (germline): SGHDT, YYEEEE. The CDR3 has 13 residues. The CDR3 DNA follows: TGTGCCAGCAGCTTGGTTCGGGGGAGTGGCTACACCTTC. As protein: CASSLVRGSGYTF. The full variable domain, completed using reference TRBV5-6 and TRBJ1-2, is DAGVTQSPTHLIKTRGQQVTLRCSPKSGHDTVSWYQQALGQGPQFIFQYYEEEERQRGNFPDRFSGHQFPNYSSELNVNALLLGDSALYLCASSLVRGSGYTFGSGTRLTVV.

The chain couples TRBV30 to TRBJ1-1, with 10 bases matching TRBD1. The ends lost 8 bases at V and 1 base at J; junction bases unmatched: 4. The CDR3 runs to 13 residues. Per the germline V gene, CDR1 is GTSNPN and CDR2 is SVGIG (reference sequence). The CDR3 DNA sequence: TGTGCCCAAAGACAGGGGGCGAACACTGAAGCTTTCTTT. Its translation: CAQRQGANTEAFF.

This rearrangement joins TRBV6-2 or TRBV6-3 to TRBJ2-2; D gene ambiguous. The ends were cut back, 4 bases at V and 1 base at J, with 7 bases in the middle. Per the germline V gene, CDR1 is MNHEY and CDR2 is SVGEGT. This CDR3 has 14 residues. CDR3 sequence: CASSSQVNTGELFF. The CDR3 coding sequence is TGTGCCAGCAGTTCTCAGGTGAACACCGGGGAGCTGTTTTTT.

The genes are TRBV5-1 and TRBJ2-7, with D tentatively TRBD2 (5 bases). CDR1 is SGHRS and CDR2 is YFSETQ in the germline V gene. With 3 bases removed from V and 0 bases from J, the gap between germline ends came to 13 bases. The CDR3 sequence is 15 residues long. CDR3 nucleotides: TGCGCCAGCAGCTCGACACCGGGAAGCTCCTACGAGCAGTACTTC. The encoded protein is CASSSTPGSSYEQYF. Using reference TRBV5-1 and TRBJ2-7 for the parts outside the CDR3, the full variable domain is KAGVTQTPRYLIKTRGQQVTLSCSPISGHRSVSWYQQTPGQGLQFLFEYFSETQRNKGNFPGRFSGRQFSNSRSEMNVSTLELGDSALYLCASSSTPGSSYEQYFGPGTRLTVT.